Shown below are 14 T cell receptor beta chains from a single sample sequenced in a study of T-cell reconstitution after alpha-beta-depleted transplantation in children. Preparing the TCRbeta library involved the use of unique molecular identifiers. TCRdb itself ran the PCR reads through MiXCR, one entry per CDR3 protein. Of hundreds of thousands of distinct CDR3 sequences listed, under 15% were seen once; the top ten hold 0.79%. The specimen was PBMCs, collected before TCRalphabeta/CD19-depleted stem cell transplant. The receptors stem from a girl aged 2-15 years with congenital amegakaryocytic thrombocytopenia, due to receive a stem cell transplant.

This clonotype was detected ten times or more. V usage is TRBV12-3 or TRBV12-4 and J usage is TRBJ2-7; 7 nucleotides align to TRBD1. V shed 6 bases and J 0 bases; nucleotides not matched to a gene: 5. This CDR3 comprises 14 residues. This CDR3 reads CASRPQGSSYEQYF. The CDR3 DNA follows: TGTGCCAGCAGACCACAGGGGAGCTCCTACGAGCAGTACTTC.

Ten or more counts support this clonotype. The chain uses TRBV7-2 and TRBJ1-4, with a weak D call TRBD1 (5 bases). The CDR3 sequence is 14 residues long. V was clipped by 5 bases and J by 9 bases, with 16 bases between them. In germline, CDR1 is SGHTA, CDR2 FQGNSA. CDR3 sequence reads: CASSLPEAGQKLFF. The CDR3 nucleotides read TGTGCCAGCAGCCTCCCTGAGGCAGGGCAAAAACTGTTTTTT.

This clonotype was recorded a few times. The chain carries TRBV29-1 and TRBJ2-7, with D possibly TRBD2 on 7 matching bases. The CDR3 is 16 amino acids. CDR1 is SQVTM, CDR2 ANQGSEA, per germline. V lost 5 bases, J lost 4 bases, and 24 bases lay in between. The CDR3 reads CSVRGGGKQGNYEQYF. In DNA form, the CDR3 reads TGCAGCGTTAGGGGGGGGGGAAAACAGGGTAATTACGAGCAGTACTTC.

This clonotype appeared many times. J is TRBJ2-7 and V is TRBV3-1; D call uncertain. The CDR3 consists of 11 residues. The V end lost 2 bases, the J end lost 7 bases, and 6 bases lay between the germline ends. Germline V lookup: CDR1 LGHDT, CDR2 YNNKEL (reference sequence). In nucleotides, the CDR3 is TGTGCCAGCAGCCAATCCCTGGAGCAGTACTTC. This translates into CASSQSLEQYF.

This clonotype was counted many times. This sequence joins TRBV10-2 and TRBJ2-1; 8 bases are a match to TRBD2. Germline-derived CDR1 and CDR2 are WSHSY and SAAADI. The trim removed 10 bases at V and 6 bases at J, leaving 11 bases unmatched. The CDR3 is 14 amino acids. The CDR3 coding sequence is TGCGCCACCCGGCCCAGCGGGGGATTCAATGAGCAGTTCTTC. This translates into CATRPSGGFNEQFF.

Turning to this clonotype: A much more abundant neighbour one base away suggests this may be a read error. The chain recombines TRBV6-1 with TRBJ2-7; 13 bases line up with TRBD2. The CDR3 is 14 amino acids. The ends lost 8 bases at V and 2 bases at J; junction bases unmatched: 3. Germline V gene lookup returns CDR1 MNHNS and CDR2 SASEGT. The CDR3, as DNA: TGTGCCAGCCGCGGGACTAGCGGGGCCTACGAGCAGTACTTC. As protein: CASRGTSGAYEQYF.

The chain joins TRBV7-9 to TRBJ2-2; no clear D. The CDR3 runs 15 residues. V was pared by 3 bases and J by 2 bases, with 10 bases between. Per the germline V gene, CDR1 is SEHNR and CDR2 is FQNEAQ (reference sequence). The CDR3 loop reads CASSLNRYNTGELFF. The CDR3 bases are TGTGCCAGCAGCTTGAATAGATATAACACCGGGGAGCTGTTTTTT.

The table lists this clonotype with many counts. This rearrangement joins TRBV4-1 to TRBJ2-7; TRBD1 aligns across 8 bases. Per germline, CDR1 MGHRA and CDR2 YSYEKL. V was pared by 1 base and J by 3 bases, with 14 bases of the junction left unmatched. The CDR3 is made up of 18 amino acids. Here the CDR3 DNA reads TGCGCCAGCAGCCAAGGGTTTTTACCGGGACAGGAGGGCTACGAGCAGTACTTC. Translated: CASSQGFLPGQEGYEQYF.

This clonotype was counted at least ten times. CDR3 DNA sequence: TGTGCCAGCAGTCTAGATCCCGGGGAGCTGTTTTTT. The encoded protein is CASSLDPGELFF. V gene TRBV12-3 or TRBV12-4 combines with J gene TRBJ2-2, with no clear D. The CDR3 covers 12 residues. Trimming took off 5 bases at V and 6 bases at J, with 7 bases between the two ends.

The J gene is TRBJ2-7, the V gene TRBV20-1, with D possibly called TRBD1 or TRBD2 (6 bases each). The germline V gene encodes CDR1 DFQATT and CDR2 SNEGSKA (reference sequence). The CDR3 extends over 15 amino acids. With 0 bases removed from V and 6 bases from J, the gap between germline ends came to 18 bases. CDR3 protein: CSARDRSPGAAEQYF. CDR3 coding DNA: TGCAGTGCTAGAGATCGATCCCCGGGGGCGGCCGAGCAGTACTTC.

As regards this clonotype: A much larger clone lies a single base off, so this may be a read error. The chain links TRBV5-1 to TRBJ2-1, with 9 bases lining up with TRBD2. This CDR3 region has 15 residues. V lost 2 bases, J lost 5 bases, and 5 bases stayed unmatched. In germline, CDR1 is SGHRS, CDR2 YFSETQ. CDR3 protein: CASSLPRLADNEQFF. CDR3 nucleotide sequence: TGCGCCAGCAGCTTACCGAGACTAGCGGACAATGAGCAGTTCTTC.

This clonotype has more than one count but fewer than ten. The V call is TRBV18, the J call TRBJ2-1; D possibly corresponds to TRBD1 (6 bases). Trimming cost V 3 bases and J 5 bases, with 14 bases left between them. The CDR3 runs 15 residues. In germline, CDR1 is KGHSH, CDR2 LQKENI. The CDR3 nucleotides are TGTGCCAGCTCACCTCCAGGACAGCGCGACAATGAGCAGTTCTTC. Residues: CASSPPGQRDNEQFF.

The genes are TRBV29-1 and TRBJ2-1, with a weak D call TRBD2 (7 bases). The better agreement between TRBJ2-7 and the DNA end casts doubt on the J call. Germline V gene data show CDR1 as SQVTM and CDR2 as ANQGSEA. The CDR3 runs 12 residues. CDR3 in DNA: TGCAGCGTTGCTAGGGGGAGGGATGAGCAGTACTTC. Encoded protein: CSVARGRDEQYF.

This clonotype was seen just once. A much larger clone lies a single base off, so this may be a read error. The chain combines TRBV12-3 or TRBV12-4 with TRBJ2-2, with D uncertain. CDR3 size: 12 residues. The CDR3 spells CAGSSGSGELFF. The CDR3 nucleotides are TGTGCCGGCAGTTCCGGCTCCGGGGAGCTGTTTTTT.